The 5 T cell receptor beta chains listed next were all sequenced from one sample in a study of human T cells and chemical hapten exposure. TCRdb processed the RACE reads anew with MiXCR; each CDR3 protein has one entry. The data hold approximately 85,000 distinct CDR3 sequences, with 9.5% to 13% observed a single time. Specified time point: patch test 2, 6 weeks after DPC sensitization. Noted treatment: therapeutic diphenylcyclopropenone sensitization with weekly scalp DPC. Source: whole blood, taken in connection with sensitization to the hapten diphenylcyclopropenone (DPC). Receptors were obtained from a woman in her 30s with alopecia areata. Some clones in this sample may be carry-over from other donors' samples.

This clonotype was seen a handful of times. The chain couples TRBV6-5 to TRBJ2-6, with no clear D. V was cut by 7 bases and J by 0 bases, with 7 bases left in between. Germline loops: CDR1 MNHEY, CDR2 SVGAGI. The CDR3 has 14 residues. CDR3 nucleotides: TGTGCCAGCACCCCGGACTCTGGGGCCAACGTCCTGACTTTC. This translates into CASTPDSGANVLTF.

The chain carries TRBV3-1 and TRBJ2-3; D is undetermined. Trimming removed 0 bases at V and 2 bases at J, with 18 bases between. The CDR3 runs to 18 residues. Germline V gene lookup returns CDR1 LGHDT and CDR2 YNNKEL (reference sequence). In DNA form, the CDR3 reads TGTGCCAGCAGCCAAGACATGCCTGGGCCGAGAACCACAGATACGCAGTATTTT. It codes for CASSQDMPGPRTTDTQYF.

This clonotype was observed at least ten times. The CDR3 DNA is TGTGCCAGCTCACCAATGGAGGTCCAGGTCTCTGGAAACACCATATATTTT. It codes for CASSPMEVQVSGNTIYF. The rearrangement uses TRBV18 and TRBJ1-3; D gene ambiguous. The V end lost 2 bases, the J end lost 0 bases, and 14 bases lay between the germline ends. The CDR3 has 17 residues. Germline V lookup: CDR1 KGHSH, CDR2 LQKENI.

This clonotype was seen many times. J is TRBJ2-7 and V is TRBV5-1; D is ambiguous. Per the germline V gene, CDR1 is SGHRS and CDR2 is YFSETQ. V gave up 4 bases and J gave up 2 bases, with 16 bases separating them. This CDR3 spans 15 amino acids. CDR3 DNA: TGCGCCAGCAGCCCCGGTACCGCTAACCCCTACGAGCAGTACTTC. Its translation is CASSPGTANPYEQYF.

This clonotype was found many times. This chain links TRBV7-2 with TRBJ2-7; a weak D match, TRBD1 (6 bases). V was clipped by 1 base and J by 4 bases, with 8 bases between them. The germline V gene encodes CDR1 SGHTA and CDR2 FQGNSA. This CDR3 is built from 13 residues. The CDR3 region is CASSLGGQYEQYF. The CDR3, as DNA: TGTGCCAGCAGCTTAGGTGGACAGTACGAGCAGTACTTC.